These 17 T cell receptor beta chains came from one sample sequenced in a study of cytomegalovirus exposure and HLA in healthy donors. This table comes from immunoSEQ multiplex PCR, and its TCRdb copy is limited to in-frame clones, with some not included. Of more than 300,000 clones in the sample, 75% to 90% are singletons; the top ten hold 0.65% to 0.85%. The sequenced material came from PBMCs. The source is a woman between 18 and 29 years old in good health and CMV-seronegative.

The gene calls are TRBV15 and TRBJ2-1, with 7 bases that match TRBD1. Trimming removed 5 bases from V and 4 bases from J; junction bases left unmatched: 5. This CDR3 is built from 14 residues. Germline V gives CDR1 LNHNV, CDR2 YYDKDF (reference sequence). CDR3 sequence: CATSLGQSYNEQFF. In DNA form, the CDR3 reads TGTGCCACCAGCCTGGGACAGTCGTACAATGAGCAGTTCTTC. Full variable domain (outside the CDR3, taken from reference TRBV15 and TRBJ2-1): DAMVIQNPRYQVTQFGKPVTLSCSQTLNHNVMYWYQQKSSQAPKLLFHYYDKDFNNEADTPDNFQSRRPNTSFCFLDIRSPGLGDTAMYLCATSLGQSYNEQFFGPGTRLTVL.

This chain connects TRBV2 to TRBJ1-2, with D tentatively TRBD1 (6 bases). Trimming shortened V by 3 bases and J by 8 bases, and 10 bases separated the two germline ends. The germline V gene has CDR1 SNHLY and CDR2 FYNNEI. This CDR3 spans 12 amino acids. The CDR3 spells CASSEFGGGYTF. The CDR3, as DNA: TGTGCCAGCAGTGAGTTTGGGGGCGGCTACACCTTC. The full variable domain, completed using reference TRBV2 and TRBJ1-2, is EPEVTQTPSHQVTQMGQEVILRCVPISNHLYFYWYRQILGQKVEFLVSFYNNEISEKSEIFDDQFSVERPDGSNFTLKIRSTKLEDSAMYFCASSEFGGGYTFGSGTRLTVV.

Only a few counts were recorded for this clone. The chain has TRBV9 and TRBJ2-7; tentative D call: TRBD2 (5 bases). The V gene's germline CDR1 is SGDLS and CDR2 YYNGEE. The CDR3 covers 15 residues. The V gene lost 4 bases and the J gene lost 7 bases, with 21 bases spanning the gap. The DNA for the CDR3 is TGTGCCAGCAGCCCCCGGGGTCTCTACCCTGGGGAGCAGTACTTC. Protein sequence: CASSPRGLYPGEQYF.

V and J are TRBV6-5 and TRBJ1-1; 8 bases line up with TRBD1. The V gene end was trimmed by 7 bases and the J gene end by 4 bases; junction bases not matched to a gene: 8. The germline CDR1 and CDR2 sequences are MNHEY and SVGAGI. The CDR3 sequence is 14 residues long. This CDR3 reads CASTAGTGPTEAFF. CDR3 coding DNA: TGTGCCAGCACCGCCGGGACAGGACCCACTGAAGCTTTCTTT.

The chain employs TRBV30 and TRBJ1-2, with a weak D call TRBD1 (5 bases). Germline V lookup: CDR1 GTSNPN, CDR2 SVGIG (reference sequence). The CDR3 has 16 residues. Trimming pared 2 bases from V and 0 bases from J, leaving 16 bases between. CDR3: CAWSRKNQGSNYGYTF. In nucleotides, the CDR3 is TGTGCCTGGAGTCGCAAGAACCAGGGATCTAACTATGGCTACACCTTC.

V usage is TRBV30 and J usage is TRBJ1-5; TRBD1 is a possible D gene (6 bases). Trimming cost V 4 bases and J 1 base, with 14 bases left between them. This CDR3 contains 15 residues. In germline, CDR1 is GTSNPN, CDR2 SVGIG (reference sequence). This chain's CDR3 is CAWKQGKGSNQPQHF. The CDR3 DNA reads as TGTGCCTGGAAACAGGGAAAAGGGAGCAATCAGCCCCAGCATTTT.

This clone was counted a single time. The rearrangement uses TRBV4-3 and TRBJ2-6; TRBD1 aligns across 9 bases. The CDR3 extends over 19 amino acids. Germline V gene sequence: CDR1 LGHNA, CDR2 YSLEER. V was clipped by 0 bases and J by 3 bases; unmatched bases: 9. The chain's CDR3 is CASSQENPGQGFGANVLTF. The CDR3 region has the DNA TGCGCCAGCAGCCAAGAAAATCCGGGACAGGGATTTGGGGCCAACGTCCTGACTTTC.

The CDR3 here is CASSLDWKTNEQFF. In nucleotides, the CDR3 is TGTGCCAGCAGCCTGGACTGGAAGACGAATGAGCAGTTCTTC. The genes are TRBV7-6 and TRBJ2-1; D possibly corresponds to TRBD2 (5 bases). CDR1 is SGHVS and CDR2 is FNYEAQ in the germline V gene. The V end lost 5 bases, the J end lost 7 bases, and 15 bases lay between the germline ends. This CDR3 comprises 14 residues.

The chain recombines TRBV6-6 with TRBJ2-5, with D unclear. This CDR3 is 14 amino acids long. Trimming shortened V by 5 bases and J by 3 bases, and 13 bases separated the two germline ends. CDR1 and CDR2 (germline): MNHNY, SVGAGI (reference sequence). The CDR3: CASSVRVTKETQYF. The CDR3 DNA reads TGTGCCAGCAGTGTCCGGGTCACAAAAGAGACCCAGTACTTC.

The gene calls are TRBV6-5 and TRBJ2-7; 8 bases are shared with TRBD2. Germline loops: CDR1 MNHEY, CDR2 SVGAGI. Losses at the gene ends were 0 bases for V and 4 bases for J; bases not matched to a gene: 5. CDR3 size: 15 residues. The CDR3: CASSYSSGNSYEQYF. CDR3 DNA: TGTGCCAGCAGTTACTCTAGCGGGAATTCGTACGAGCAGTACTTC.

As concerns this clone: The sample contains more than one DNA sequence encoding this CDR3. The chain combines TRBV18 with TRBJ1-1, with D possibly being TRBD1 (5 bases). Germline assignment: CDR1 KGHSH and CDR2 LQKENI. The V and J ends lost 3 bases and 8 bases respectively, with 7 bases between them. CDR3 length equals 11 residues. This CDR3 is CASSPGAEAFF. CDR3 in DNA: TGTGCCAGCTCACCTGGGGCCGAAGCTTTCTTT.

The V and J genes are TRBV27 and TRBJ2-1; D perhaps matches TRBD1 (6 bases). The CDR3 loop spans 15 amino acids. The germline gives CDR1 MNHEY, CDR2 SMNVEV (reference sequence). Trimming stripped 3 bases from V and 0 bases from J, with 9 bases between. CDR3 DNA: TGTGCCAGCAGTTTCGCGGACAGCTCCTACAATGAGCAGTTCTTC. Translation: CASSFADSSYNEQFF.

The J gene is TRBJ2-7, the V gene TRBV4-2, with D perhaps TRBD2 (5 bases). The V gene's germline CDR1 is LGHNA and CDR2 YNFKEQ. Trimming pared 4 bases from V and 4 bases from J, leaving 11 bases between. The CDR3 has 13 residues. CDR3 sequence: CASSPGRGYEQYF. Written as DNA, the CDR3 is TGTGCCAGCAGCCCCGGACGCGGGTACGAGCAGTACTTC.

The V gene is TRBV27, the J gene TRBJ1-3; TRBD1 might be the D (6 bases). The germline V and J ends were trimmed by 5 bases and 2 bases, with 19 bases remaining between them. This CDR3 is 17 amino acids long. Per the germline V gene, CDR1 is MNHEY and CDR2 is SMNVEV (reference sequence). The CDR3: CASSPLKGGNPGNTIYF. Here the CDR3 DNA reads TGTGCCAGCAGTCCCCTAAAGGGGGGGAATCCTGGAAACACCATATATTTT.

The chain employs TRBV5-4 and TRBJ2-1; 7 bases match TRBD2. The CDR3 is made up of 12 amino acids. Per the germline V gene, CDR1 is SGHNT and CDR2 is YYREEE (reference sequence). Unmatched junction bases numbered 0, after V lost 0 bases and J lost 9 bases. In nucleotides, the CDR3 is TGTGCCAGCAGCTTGGGCGGGGGTGAGCAGTTCTTC. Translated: CASSLGGGEQFF. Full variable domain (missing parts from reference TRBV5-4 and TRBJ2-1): ETGVTQSPTHLIKTRGQQVTLRCSSQSGHNTVSWYQQALGQGPQFIFQYYREEENGRGNFPPRFSGLQFPNYSSELNVNALELDDSALYLCASSLGGGEQFFGPGTRLTVL.

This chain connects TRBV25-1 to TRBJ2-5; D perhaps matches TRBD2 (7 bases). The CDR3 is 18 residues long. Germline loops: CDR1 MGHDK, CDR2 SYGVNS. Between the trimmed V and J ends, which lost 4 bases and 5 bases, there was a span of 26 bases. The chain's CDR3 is CASSVPTGSGGFGETQYF. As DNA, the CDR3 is TGTGCCAGCAGTGTACCAACAGGGTCCGGGGGGTTTGGGGAGACCCAGTACTTC.

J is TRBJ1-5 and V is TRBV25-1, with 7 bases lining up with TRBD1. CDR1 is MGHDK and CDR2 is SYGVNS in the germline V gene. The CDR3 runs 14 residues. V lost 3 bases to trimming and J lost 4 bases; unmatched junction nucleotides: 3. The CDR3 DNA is TGTGCCAGCAGTGAGACAGGGATAAATCAGCCCCAGCATTTT. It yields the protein CASSETGINQPQHF.